This T cell receptor (beta chain) was sequenced during a study of blood T cell repertoires in COVID-19. On the study more broadly: Specimens from acute and convalescent COVID-19 originated in the United States, Italy and Spain. The cDNA or gDNA used as material had been derived from T cells, B-cell-depleted T cells, or PBMCs.

Measured with immunoSEQ multiplex PCR; TCRdb has only the in-frame clones, and not every one. The profile shows around 150,000 clones, around 90% of them singletons. CDR1 MNHEY and CDR2 SVGEGT come from the germline V gene. This CDR3 is 15 amino acids long. V gave up 2 bases and J gave up 7 bases; unmatched junction bases: 7. The chain has TRBV6-2 or TRBV6-3 and TRBJ2-2; 7 bases fit TRBD2. The sequence was collected from a man aged 60 to 75 with active or convalescent COVID-19. The sequenced sample was peripheral blood. The chain's CDR3 is CASSYIREEGGELFF. Written as DNA, the CDR3 is TGTGCCAGCAGTTACATCCGGGAGGAGGGCGGGGAGCTGTTTTTT.